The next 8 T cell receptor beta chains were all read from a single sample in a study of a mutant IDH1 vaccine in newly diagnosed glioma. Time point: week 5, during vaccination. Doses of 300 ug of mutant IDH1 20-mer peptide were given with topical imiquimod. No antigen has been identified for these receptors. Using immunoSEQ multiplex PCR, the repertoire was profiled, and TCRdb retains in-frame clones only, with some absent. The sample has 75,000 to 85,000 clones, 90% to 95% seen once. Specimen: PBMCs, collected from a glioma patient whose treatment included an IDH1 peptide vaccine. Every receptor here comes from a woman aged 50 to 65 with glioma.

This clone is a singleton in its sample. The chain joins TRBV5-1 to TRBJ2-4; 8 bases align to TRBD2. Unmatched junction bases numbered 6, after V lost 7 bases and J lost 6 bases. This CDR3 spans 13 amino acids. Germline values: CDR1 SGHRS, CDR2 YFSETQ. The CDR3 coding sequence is TGCGCCAGCGGAGCGGGAGAGCCAAACATTCAGTACTTC. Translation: CASGAGEPNIQYF.

The DNA of the CDR3 is TGTGCCAGCAGACCTGGGGGGGCCGACACCGGGGAGCTGTTTTTT. It translates to CASRPGGADTGELFF. The chain combines TRBV28 with TRBJ2-2; perhaps TRBD2 as D (7 bases). The V gene lost 6 bases and the J gene lost 3 bases, with 14 bases spanning the gap. The CDR3 sequence is 15 residues long. Germline V lookup: CDR1 MDHEN, CDR2 SYDVKM.

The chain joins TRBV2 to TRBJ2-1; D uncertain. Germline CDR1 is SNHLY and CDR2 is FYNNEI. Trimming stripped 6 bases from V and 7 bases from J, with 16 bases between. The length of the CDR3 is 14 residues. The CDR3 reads CASRNNGLRNEQFF. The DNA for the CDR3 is TGTGCCAGCAGGAATAATGGCCTGCGGAATGAGCAGTTCTTC.

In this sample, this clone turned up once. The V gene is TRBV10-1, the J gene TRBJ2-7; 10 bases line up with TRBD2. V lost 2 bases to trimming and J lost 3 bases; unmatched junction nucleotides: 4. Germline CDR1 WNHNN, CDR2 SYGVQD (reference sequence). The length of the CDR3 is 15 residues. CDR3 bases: TGCGCCAGCAGTGAGACTAGCGGGATTATCTACGAGCAGTACTTC. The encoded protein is CASSETSGIIYEQYF.

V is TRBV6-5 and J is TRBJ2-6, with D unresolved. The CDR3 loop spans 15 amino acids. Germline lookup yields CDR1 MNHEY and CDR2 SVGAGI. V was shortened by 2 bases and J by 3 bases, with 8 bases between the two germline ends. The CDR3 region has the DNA TGTGCCAGCAGTTACAGGGTTGGTGGGGCCAACGTCCTGACTTTC. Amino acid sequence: CASSYRVGGANVLTF.

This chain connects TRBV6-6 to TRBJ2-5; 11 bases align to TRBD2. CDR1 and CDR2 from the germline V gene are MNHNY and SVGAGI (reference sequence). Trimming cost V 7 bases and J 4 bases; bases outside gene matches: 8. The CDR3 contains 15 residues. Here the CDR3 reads CASTPLAGGRETQYF. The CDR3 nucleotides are TGTGCCAGCACCCCCTTAGCGGGAGGGAGAGAGACCCAGTACTTC.

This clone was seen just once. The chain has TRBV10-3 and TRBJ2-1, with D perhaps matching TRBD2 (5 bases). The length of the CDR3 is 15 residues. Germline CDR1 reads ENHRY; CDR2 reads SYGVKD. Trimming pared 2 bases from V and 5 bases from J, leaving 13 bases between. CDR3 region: CAISEQQTEDNEQFF. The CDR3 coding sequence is TGTGCCATCAGTGAGCAACAGACGGAGGACAATGAGCAGTTCTTC.

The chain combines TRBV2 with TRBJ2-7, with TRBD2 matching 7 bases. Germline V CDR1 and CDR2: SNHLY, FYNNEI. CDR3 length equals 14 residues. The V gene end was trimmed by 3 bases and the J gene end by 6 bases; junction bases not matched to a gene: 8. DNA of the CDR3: TGTGCCAGCAGTGATAGGGCGGGAGAGAGCGAGCAGTACTTC. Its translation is CASSDRAGESEQYF.